Described below is a single TCR beta chain sequence and its context. Antigen specificity is unknown. This sample was taken from a study of chemoradiotherapy in HPV16-positive cancers. Study-level information: A couple of HPV16-positive patients' cells yielded candidate HPV-specific clones and common motifs.

Repertoires were sampled repeatedly during chemoradiotherapy. Sequencing used immunoSEQ multiplex PCR; TCRdb keeps in-frame clones, though not all of them. Counted here are about 7,000 clones, about three quarters occurring once; the ten biggest clones make up 3.6%. The V gene end was trimmed by 5 bases and the J gene end by 1 base; junction bases not matched to a gene: 4. The CDR3 contains 15 residues. Germline loops: CDR1 KGHSH, CDR2 LQKENI. Findings of the study overall: Only two HPV16-positive patients supplied the functional HPV-specificity definition. Candidate HPV-specific clones and E7-related TCR motifs grew in tumor during treatment.

Sampling took place from a patient who underwent chemoradiotherapy. The sequence was collected from a human donor with HPV-associated anogenital cancer. The chain combines TRBV18 with TRBJ1-1; TRBD1 matches at 10 bases. CDR3 loop: CASSLGTGANTEAFF. CDR3 nucleotide sequence: TGTGCCAGCTCATTAGGGACAGGGGCGAACACTGAAGCTTTCTTT.